This TCR beta chain was retrieved from a study of T-cell memory formation after mild COVID-19. TCRdb reprocessed the 5' RACE reads via MiXCR and lists one record per CDR3 protein. The sample shows 190,000 or so distinct CDR3 sequences, about 11% of them seen only once. There are 13 residues in the CDR3. The germline CDR1 and CDR2 sequences are MDHEN and SYDVKM. The V gene lost 10 bases and the J gene lost 3 bases, with 15 bases spanning the gap. This clonotype was counted between two and nine times. The sequenced sample was PBMCs or a T cell subset sorted from them (not recorded which). The J gene is TRBJ1-2, the V gene TRBV28; D ambiguous. This sequence originates from a man aged 18 to 35 who had mild COVID-19 (a few samples of this study predate the infection). Cell type and time point are not known. CDR3 sequence: CATHTTGDYGYTF. DNA for the CDR3: TGTGCCACCCATACCACGGGAGACTATGGCTACACCTTC.